These 3 T cell receptor beta chains came from one sample sequenced in a study of PD-1 blockade in classical Hodgkin lymphoma. Profiled with immunoSEQ multiplex PCR; TCRdb holds only in-frame clones, not every one. The sample lists some 28,000 clones, 89% occurring once. The time point is: newly diagnosed, previously untreated cHL patient sample. Magnetic negative selection served to purify CD4+ T cells out of PBMCs that had been thawed. Specimen: CD4+ T cells from blood. The receptors stem from a human donor with classical Hodgkin lymphoma.

The chain combines TRBV28 with TRBJ2-7; D gene ambiguous. CDR3 length equals 13 residues. V was pared by 2 bases and J by 6 bases, with 11 bases between. Per germline, CDR1 MDHEN and CDR2 SYDVKM. The CDR3 reads CASSLGEVGEQYF. The CDR3 region has the DNA TGTGCCAGCAGTTTAGGCGAGGTGGGCGAGCAGTACTTC.

The genes are TRBV6-1 and TRBJ2-7; tentative D call: TRBD2 (6 bases). The CDR3 has 13 residues. Germline V gene lookup returns CDR1 MNHNS and CDR2 SASEGT. V lost 6 bases and J lost 4, with 13 bases in between. The CDR3 loop is CASRGGSGYEQYF. The CDR3 DNA reads as TGTGCCAGCAGGGGTGGTAGCGGTTACGAGCAGTACTTC.

The chain joins TRBV29-1 to TRBJ2-5, with 9 bases that match TRBD1. Trimming at V came to 5 bases and at J to 5 bases, leaving 9 bases not matched to a gene. The germline V gene has CDR1 SQVTM and CDR2 ANQGSEA. The CDR3 has 14 amino acids. The chain's CDR3 is CSVREQGARETQYF. The CDR3 bases are TGCAGCGTTAGAGAACAGGGGGCTAGGGAGACCCAGTACTTC.